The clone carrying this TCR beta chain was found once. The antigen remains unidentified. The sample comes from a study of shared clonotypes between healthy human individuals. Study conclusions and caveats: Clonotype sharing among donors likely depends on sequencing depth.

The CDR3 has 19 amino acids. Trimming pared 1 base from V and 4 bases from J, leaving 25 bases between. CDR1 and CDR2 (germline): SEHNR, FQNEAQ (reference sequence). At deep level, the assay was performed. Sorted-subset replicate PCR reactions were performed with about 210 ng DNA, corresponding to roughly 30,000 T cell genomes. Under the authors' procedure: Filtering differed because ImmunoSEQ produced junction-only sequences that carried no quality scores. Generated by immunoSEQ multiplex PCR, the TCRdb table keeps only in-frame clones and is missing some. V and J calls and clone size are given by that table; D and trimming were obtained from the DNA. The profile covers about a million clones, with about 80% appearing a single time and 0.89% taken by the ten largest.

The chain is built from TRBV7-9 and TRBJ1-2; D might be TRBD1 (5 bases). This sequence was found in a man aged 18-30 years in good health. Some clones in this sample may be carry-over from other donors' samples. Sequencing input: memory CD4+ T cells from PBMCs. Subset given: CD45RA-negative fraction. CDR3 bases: TGTGCCAGCAGCTTAGGAGGGGTTCGAAGGCATCTGGTGGGCTATGGCTACACCTTC. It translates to CASSLGGVRRHLVGYGYTF. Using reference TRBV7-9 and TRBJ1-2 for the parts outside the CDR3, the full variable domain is DTGVSQNPRHKITKRGQNVTFRCDPISEHNRLYWYRQTLGQGPEFLTYFQNEAQLEKSRLLSDRFSAERPKGSFSTLEIQRTEQGDSAMYLCASSLGGVRRHLVGYGYTFGSGTRLTVV.